A selection of T cell receptor beta chains follows, all from one sample in a study of blood T cell repertoires in COVID-19. Measured with immunoSEQ multiplex PCR; TCRdb has only the in-frame clones, and not every one. The sample yields about 420,000 clones, approximately 90% seen once. Sequenced sample: peripheral blood. These receptors were taken from a man younger than 35 with COVID-19, enrolled during active disease. The CDR3 runs from the conserved cysteine through the conserved F or W. The order of the fields is V gene, CDR3 protein.

TRBV7-9	CASSLGEPGLTGRETQYF
TRBV2	CASSVFSATSTDTQYF
TRBV18	CASLADSNQPQHF
TRBV12-3/TRBV12-4	CASSFLGSYEQYF
TRBV29-1	CSVVEVWTGRTDTQYF
TRBV7-9	CASTSVLAGTDTQYF
TRBV5-4	CASSSRLARGRGELFF
TRBV3-1/TRBV3-2	CASSQEGGRRDEQFF
TRBV24-1	CATSPGPYEQYF
TRBV6-5	CASSDRGGYNEQFF
TRBV7-9	CASSLEGTFSTYEQYF
TRBV20-1	CSASIPGSPTEAFF
TRBV7-2	CASSLARGSTEAFF
TRBV5-8	CASSPDTPGLVGYNEQFF
TRBV7-9	CASSLGGRGIEKLFF
TRBV4-1	CASSQPWGGKNEKLFF
TRBV6-5	CASRTTGLSNQPQHF
TRBV7-2	CASSFRGPTNYGYTF
TRBV5-8	CASSLGGSPLHF
TRBV5-1	CASSPGIVAGNQPQHF
TRBV4-2	CASSPPGGTQYF
TRBV6-5	CASSAGALYGYTF
TRBV12-5	CASGFEVYRGTYEQYF
TRBV27	CASSLYPPPLAGGNIQYF
TRBV29-1	CSVDGWGEKSLGTDTQYF
TRBV24-1	CATSTGEQYF